This record covers a single TCR beta chain. Here immunoSEQ multiplex PCR was the method, and the copy in TCRdb shows in-frame clones only, minus some. The repertoire holds more than 200,000 clones, with 87% as singletons. Membership in each cohort depended on participant-reported clinical history. The data are from a study of blood T cell repertoires in COVID-19. Study in general: Recovery meant two consecutive negative NP/OP PCR tests, professional clearance, or resolved symptoms. COVID-19 samples, acute and convalescent, were from the United States, Italy and Spain.

This CDR3 region has 14 residues. Germline values: CDR1 LNHDA, CDR2 SQIVND (reference sequence). With V trimmed by 8 bases and J by 1 base, 5 bases remained unmatched. Sequencing was done on a sample of PBMCs or T cells enriched from blood (not recorded which). V and J are TRBV19 and TRBJ2-3; 8 bases line up with TRBD1. This sequence originates from a man aged 25-45 years in a cohort exposed to, infected with or recovered from COVID-19 (not recorded which). CDR3 DNA sequence: TGTGCCAGTTACTCGGGACAGGGCACAGATACGCAGTATTTT. Translating it yields CASYSGQGTDTQYF. Combining the CDR3 with reference TRBV19 and TRBJ2-3 gives the whole variable domain DGGITQSPKYLFRKEGQNVTLSCEQNLNHDAMYWYRQDPGQGLRLIYYSQIVNDFQKGDIAEGYSVSREKKESFPLTVTSAQKNPTAFYLCASYSGQGTDTQYFGPGTRLTVL.